The rows below give T cell receptor beta chains drawn from one sample of a study of beta chain features in type 1 diabetes. Profiling relied on immunoSEQ multiplex PCR, and the TCRdb table lists in-frame clones only, not all of them. The sample lists hundreds of thousands of clones, approximately 12% seen once, with 0.0095% to 0.013% in the top ten. Specimen: naive CD4+ T cells from blood. These receptors originate from a woman between 18 and 29 years old with type 1 diabetes. Both conserved end residues are part of each CDR3. The order of the fields is clone size, D gene, V gene, J gene, CDR3 protein, CDR3 DNA. D genes are given only for firm matches. A clone size is listed for some rows: how often the clone was seen (once, few, many), or a class if it is expanded.

.	TRBD1	TRBV29-1	TRBJ1-1	CSVQGSAEAFF	TGCAGCGTACAGGGGAGCGCTGAAGCTTTCTTT
.	.	TRBV28	TRBJ2-7	CASNQLGSEQYF	TGTGCCAGCAACCAATTGGGCTCCGAGCAGTACTTC
few	.	TRBV9	TRBJ1-1	CASSHAGETEAFF	TGTGCCAGCAGCCATGCCGGGGAGACTGAAGCTTTCTTT
.	TRBD2	TRBV19	TRBJ2-3	CARHVRLAGSTDTQYF	TGTGCCAGACACGTGAGACTAGCGGGAAGCACAGATACGCAGTATTTT
few	TRBD1	TRBV23-1	TRBJ1-5	CASSQSKDRGYSNQPQHF	TGCGCCAGCAGTCAATCTAAGGACAGGGGGTATAGCAATCAGCCCCAGCATTTT
few	TRBD2	TRBV30	TRBJ2-7	CAWRSGTGFLTSGRAWYEQYF	TGTGCCTGGAGGTCCGGGACAGGGTTTCTTACTAGCGGGAGGGCCTGGTACGAGCAGTACTTC
few	TRBD1	TRBV7-7	TRBJ2-5	CASSHSQGARETQYF	TGTGCTAGCAGCCATAGCCAGGGGGCAAGGGAGACCCAGTACTTC
few	TRBD2	TRBV14	TRBJ2-1	CASNPGEGSSYNEQFF	TGTGCCAGCAACCCGGGGGAGGGAAGCTCCTACAATGAGCAGTTCTTC
few	TRBD2	TRBV29-1	TRBJ2-7	CSVVARLAGGYEQYF	TGCAGCGTTGTCGCTCGGCTAGCGGGGGGATACGAGCAGTACTTC
few	TRBD2	TRBV11-3	TRBJ2-2	CASTKSGTSGIGYTGELFF	TGTGCCAGCACCAAATCCGGGACTAGCGGGATCGGATACACCGGGGAGCTGTTTTTT
few	TRBD1	TRBV19	TRBJ2-3	CASSIWLGQGLADTQYF	TGTGCCAGTAGTATTTGGTTGGGACAGGGTTTGGCAGATACGCAGTATTTT